These T cell receptor beta chains were read from a single sample in a study of OX40 agonist ivuxolimab in advanced cancers. TCRdb's table, derived via immunoSEQ multiplex PCR, lists solely in-frame clones and lacks some. This repertoire shows 85,000 to 100,000 clones, approximately 87% found once; its top ten account for about 4.7%. The sample consisted of CD4+ or CD8+ T cells sorted from blood, taken in a trial of the OX40 agonist ivuxolimab. The receptors stem from an adult with an advanced solid tumor such as melanoma, head and neck, liver or kidney cancer. The CDR3 runs from the conserved cysteine through the conserved F or W. Fields, in order: V gene, CDR3 protein.

V gene: TRBV18; CDR3 protein: CASSRPTSGVSYEQYF
V gene: TRBV5-1; CDR3 protein: CASSSTDTQYF
V gene: TRBV29-1; CDR3 protein: CSVRQGEKLFF
V gene: TRBV9; CDR3 protein: CASSVGGSGANVLTF
V gene: TRBV7-8; CDR3 protein: CASSLNSQGGNTIYF
V gene: TRBV7-2; CDR3 protein: CASSLASGDHGYTF
V gene: TRBV9; CDR3 protein: CASSVVRSTDTQYF
V gene: TRBV7-3; CDR3 protein: CASSLIGQGGAYGYTF
V gene: TRBV28; CDR3 protein: CASSSGDRIGEKLFF
V gene: TRBV25-1; CDR3 protein: CASSDQGLAGGNEQYF
V gene: TRBV18; CDR3 protein: CASSSGFSGANVLTF
V gene: TRBV25-1; CDR3 protein: CASSEWGGQANTGELFF
V gene: TRBV19; CDR3 protein: CASSWLAGQETQYF
V gene: TRBV14; CDR3 protein: CASSQDLINTDTQYF
V gene: TRBV30; CDR3 protein: CAWSVRGSLHTDTQYF
V gene: TRBV9; CDR3 protein: CASSVREGTSGTDTQYF
V gene: TRBV7-3; CDR3 protein: CASSLAAEEQRLFF
V gene: TRBV30; CDR3 protein: CAWDKGSGRFRRTGELFF
V gene: TRBV27; CDR3 protein: CASSISGRVQDTQYF
V gene: TRBV7-2; CDR3 protein: CASSAPLHNEKLFF
V gene: TRBV29-1; CDR3 protein: CSVGGDYGYTF
V gene: TRBV7-2; CDR3 protein: CASSLVDRFSGYTF
V gene: TRBV6-5; CDR3 protein: CASSSFETNYGYTF
V gene: TRBV27; CDR3 protein: CASSPLGQNYGYTF
V gene: TRBV9; CDR3 protein: CASSARGRYDQPQHF
V gene: TRBV5-3; CDR3 protein: CASWGGNQPQHF
V gene: TRBV5-1; CDR3 protein: CASSPLAGGYNEQFF
V gene: TRBV5-4; CDR3 protein: CASSSRRGPSYNEQFF
V gene: TRBV7-2; CDR3 protein: CASSSGQGGANTIYF
V gene: TRBV25-1; CDR3 protein: CASSESPLSQTNTGELFF
V gene: TRBV18; CDR3 protein: CASSPMGQGAVGNQPQHF
V gene: TRBV19; CDR3 protein: CASSPARGQGNNEQFF
V gene: TRBV6-6; CDR3 protein: CASSLTTGGIGYTF
V gene: TRBV2; CDR3 protein: CASSLRLGETQYF
V gene: TRBV18; CDR3 protein: CASSPRLGNEKLFF
V gene: TRBV15; CDR3 protein: CATSGEVSGTSYNEQFF
V gene: TRBV30; CDR3 protein: CAWSVTAALDNEQFF
V gene: TRBV4-3; CDR3 protein: CASSQDGDSTDTQYF
V gene: TRBV10-3; CDR3 protein: CAIRESSYNEQFF
V gene: TRBV30; CDR3 protein: CAWSYGTVRNTEAFF
V gene: TRBV7-2; CDR3 protein: CASSLEAGPRKFF